This section outlines one T cell receptor (beta chain) sequence together with its context. Its antigen is unknown. V was pared by 4 bases and J by 2 bases, with 12 bases between. This CDR3 contains 14 residues. Germline V gene lookup returns CDR1 SGHAT and CDR2 FQNNGV. The sample comes from a study of CD8 T cells in ankylosing spondylitis. Quantitative 5'-RACE with molecular barcodes generated TCR beta libraries. TCRdb ran MiXCR on the 5' RACE reads and lists one entry per CDR3 protein. This table holds 750,000 to 850,000 distinct CDR3 sequences, about 12% found once. Whole-study results and caveats: Reportedly, disease-linked clones are significantly enriched in ankylosing spondylitis patients' matched synovial fluid. Reports of some motif variants in reactive arthritis synovial fluid and blood predate this one. Peripheral blood samples showed relatively rare disease-linked clones, and these clones were CD8+. Blood from ankylosing spondylitis patients appeared to carry a characteristic roughly eight-variant TCR beta motif.

The rearrangement links TRBV11-2 to TRBJ2-7; possible D gene TRBD1, 6 bases. The receptor was isolated from a male donor with ankylosing spondylitis. Sequencing was done on a sample of blood, either unsorted or a sorted T cell fraction (not recorded which). The CDR3 loop is CASSSRQAAYEQYF. The CDR3 bases are TGTGCCAGCAGCTCGAGACAGGCCGCCTACGAGCAGTACTTC.